This T cell receptor beta chain was recorded in a study of T cell repertoires in cytomegalovirus infection. Study at large: The study used recently identified HLA-C-restricted and well-studied HLA-B-restricted CMV epitopes.

With 6 bases clipped from V and 1 base from J, the junction kept 10 bases outside the gene matches. This CDR3 is built from 18 residues. A remark on this clonotype: Its matching antigen is unknown.

TCRdb re-called the reads through MiXCR, storing one row per CDR3 protein. The sample has 550,000 to 700,000 distinct CDR3 sequences; 35% to 50% are singletons. This receptor was taken from a human donor in good health (CMV status not recorded). Some clones in this sample may be carry-over from other donors' samples. The sample here was cultured PBMCs, taken from culture after CMV antigen stimulation. J is TRBJ2-5 and V is TRBV12-3 or TRBV12-4, with TRBD2 matching over 14 bases. The CDR3 protein is CASSKKSGTSGGQETQYF. DNA of the CDR3: TGTGCCAGCAGCAAGAAAAGTGGGACTAGCGGGGGCCAAGAGACCCAGTACTTC.